One and the same sample provided the 30 T cell receptor beta chains below, sequenced in a study of OX40 agonist ivuxolimab in advanced cancers. Method: immunoSEQ multiplex PCR; TCRdb's copy keeps in-frame clones and lacks some. This table holds 20,000 to 25,000 clones, 80% to 85% found once. Here the sequenced sample was CD4+ or CD8+ T cells sorted from blood, taken in a trial of the OX40 agonist ivuxolimab. The receptors were gathered from an adult with an advanced solid tumor such as melanoma, head and neck, liver or kidney cancer.

The chain recombines TRBV7-8 with TRBJ2-3; 7 bases align to TRBD2. CDR1 SGHVS and CDR2 FQNEAQ come from the germline V gene. The CDR3 is 16 residues long. The V and J ends lost 5 bases and 1 base, in that order; junction bases with no gene match: 9. The CDR3 DNA is TGTGCCAGCAGCCCCAGGTTGGCGGGGGGCACAGATACGCAGTATTTT. Residues: CASSPRLAGGTDTQYF.

CDR3 nucleotide sequence: TGTGCCAGCAGCTTAGTCGTGGGCGCGGAGACCCAGTACTTC. Protein sequence: CASSLVVGAETQYF. V usage is TRBV7-9 and J usage is TRBJ2-5; D unclear. The germline gives CDR1 SEHNR, CDR2 FQNEAQ (reference sequence). CDR3 length: 14 residues. V gave up 1 base and J gave up 5 bases, with 11 bases separating them. Supplemented by reference TRBV7-9 and TRBJ2-5, the full variable domain reads DTGVSQNPRHKITKRGQNVTFRCDPISEHNRLYWYRQTLGQGPEFLTYFQNEAQLEKSRLLSDRFSAERPKGSFSTLEIQRTEQGDSAMYLCASSLVVGAETQYFGPGTRLLVL.

This clone was recorded once. The V and J genes are TRBV5-1 and TRBJ1-2; D gene ambiguous. The length of the CDR3 is 14 residues. Germline V gives CDR1 SGHRS, CDR2 YFSETQ. Trimming cost V 4 bases and J 2 bases, with 12 bases left between them. CDR3 region: CASSTAGGNYGYTF. The CDR3 DNA sequence: TGCGCCAGCAGCACCGCCGGAGGGAACTATGGCTACACCTTC.

The chain combines TRBV19 with TRBJ2-7; 10 bases line up with TRBD1. Germline V gene lookup returns CDR1 LNHDA and CDR2 SQIVND (reference sequence). This CDR3 contains 15 residues. V lost 5 bases to trimming and J lost 2 bases; unmatched junction nucleotides: 6. As DNA, the CDR3 is TGTGCCAGTAGTCCAGCCGACAGGGGGCCCTACGAGCAGTACTTC. Protein product: CASSPADRGPYEQYF.

The V call is TRBV10-2, the J call TRBJ2-1, with 8 bases matching TRBD2. The CDR3 has 14 amino acids. Germline loops: CDR1 WSHSY, CDR2 SAAADI. V shed 7 bases and J 4 bases; nucleotides not matched to a gene: 6. CDR3 sequence reads: CASTERERYNEQFF. CDR3 sequence (DNA): TGCGCCAGCACCGAGCGGGAGCGATACAATGAGCAGTTCTTC.

As DNA, the CDR3 is TGCGCCAGCAGCCCGGGACAGGGGATATCCGGGGAGCTGTTTTTT. Amino acids: CASSPGQGISGELFF. The chain couples TRBV5-1 to TRBJ2-2, with 10 bases identical to TRBD1. After removal of 4 bases from V and 6 bases from J, the junction contained 6 bases not matched to a gene. From germline, CDR1 is SGHRS and CDR2 YFSETQ. The CDR3 runs 15 residues.

The J gene is TRBJ2-2, the V gene TRBV5-1; no definite D call. CDR1 and CDR2 (germline): SGHRS, YFSETQ. The CDR3 has 12 amino acids. Trimming took off 1 base at V and 6 bases at J, with 4 bases between the two ends. The CDR3 region is CASSLNAGELFF. The CDR3 nucleotides are TGCGCCAGCAGCTTGAATGCCGGGGAGCTGTTTTTT. The whole variable domain, filled in from reference TRBV5-1 and TRBJ2-2, reads KAGVTQTPRYLIKTRGQQVTLSCSPISGHRSVSWYQQTPGQGLQFLFEYFSETQRNKGNFPGRFSGRQFSNSRSEMNVSTLELGDSALYLCASSLNAGELFFGEGSRLTVL.

The chain links TRBV5-4 to TRBJ2-5; 7 bases are shared with TRBD2. Germline V gene sequence: CDR1 SGHNT, CDR2 YYREEE (reference sequence). Unmatched junction bases numbered 7, after V lost 1 base and J lost 4 bases. CDR3 length: 15 residues. This CDR3 is CASSLSGGSLETQYF. Written as DNA, the CDR3 is TGTGCCAGCAGCTTGTCAGGCGGGAGCTTAGAGACCCAGTACTTC.

V gene TRBV27 combines with J gene TRBJ1-5, with D possibly being TRBD1 (6 bases). There are 13 residues in the CDR3. Germline values: CDR1 MNHEY, CDR2 SMNVEV (reference sequence). With 6 bases removed from V and 6 bases from J, the gap between germline ends came to 12 bases. CDR3 sequence (DNA): TGTGCCAGCAGAAGGGGGGATAGTCAGCCCCAGCATTTT. Translating gives CASRRGDSQPQHF.

CDR3 nucleotides: TGTGCCAGCAGCCACATGGGACAGGGGGCATCCGGGGAGCTGTTTTTT. Encoded protein: CASSHMGQGASGELFF. The chain recombines TRBV5-7 with TRBJ2-2, with TRBD1 identical over 12 bases. TRBV5-7 is annotated as an ORF whose role is uncertain. V was pared by 4 bases and J by 6 bases, with 7 bases of the junction left unmatched. The CDR3 is made up of 16 amino acids.

This sequence joins TRBV10-3 and TRBJ1-2, with 7 bases matching TRBD1. The length of the CDR3 is 14 residues. Germline lookup yields CDR1 ENHRY and CDR2 SYGVKD. Unmatched junction bases numbered 0, after V lost 0 bases and J lost 2 bases. The CDR3 loop reads CAISESGQNYGYTF. CDR3 nucleotides: TGTGCCATCAGTGAGTCGGGACAGAACTATGGCTACACCTTC.

This chain uses TRBV27 with TRBJ2-7; D tentatively fits TRBD1 or TRBD2 (5 bases each). CDR1 MNHEY and CDR2 SMNVEV come from the germline V gene (reference sequence). This CDR3 is 16 amino acids long. V lost 1 base to trimming and J lost 1 base, with 14 bases between them. CDR3 nucleotides: TGTGCCAGCAGTTTATGGGGGACGTCCGGGTCCTACGAGCAGTACTTC. Translated, it gives CASSLWGTSGSYEQYF.

The chain couples TRBV5-1 to TRBJ2-3, with D perhaps TRBD2 (6 bases). V dropped 4 bases and J dropped 4 bases, with 19 bases sitting between them. The CDR3 sequence is 16 residues long. Per the germline V gene, CDR1 is SGHRS and CDR2 is YFSETQ. The CDR3 DNA reads TGCGCCAGCAGCCCCCTTGCGGGGCGAGGAGCAGATACGCAGTATTTT. Amino acids: CASSPLAGRGADTQYF.

The chain carries TRBV27 and TRBJ2-7; 9 bases line up with TRBD1. From germline, CDR1 is MNHEY and CDR2 SMNVEV (reference sequence). The CDR3 runs to 14 residues. V lost 2 bases and J lost 6; bases outside the gene matches: 5. CDR3 nucleotide sequence: TGTGCCAGCAGTTTAGGGGACAGGGACGGCGAGCAGTACTTC. It is translated as CASSLGDRDGEQYF.

This clone was seen a few times. This chain connects TRBV20-1 to TRBJ1-1; D is uncertain. V was cut by 5 bases and J by 7 bases, with 11 bases left in between. The CDR3 contains 11 residues. Germline V gene lookup returns CDR1 DFQATT and CDR2 SNEGSKA (reference sequence). This chain's CDR3 is CSARAGIEAFF. CDR3 sequence (DNA): TGCAGTGCTCGAGCGGGCATTGAAGCTTTCTTT.

This clone has a single count. This chain uses TRBV16 with TRBJ2-1; 7 nucleotides match TRBD2. J was trimmed by 3 bases and V by 1 base; bases with no gene match: 3. CDR1 is KGHSY and CDR2 is FQNENV in the germline V gene. This CDR3 is 15 amino acids long. In DNA form, the CDR3 reads TGTGCCAGCAGCCAATTAGGCGGGAGCTACAATGAGCAGTTCTTC. It translates to CASSQLGGSYNEQFF.

This chain uses TRBV6-5 with TRBJ2-7; a weak D match, TRBD1 (5 bases). The CDR3 is 13 residues long. In germline, CDR1 is MNHEY, CDR2 SVGAGI. Between the trimmed V and J ends, which lost 6 bases and 5 bases, there was a span of 14 bases. This CDR3 reads CASSRRVGHEQYF. CDR3 nucleotide sequence: TGTGCCAGCAGCCGTCGAGTGGGGCACGAGCAGTACTTC.

This clone was seen more than once but under ten times. The chain recombines TRBV10-3 with TRBJ1-6; D perhaps matches TRBD1 (5 bases). The CDR3 totals 14 residues. Looked up from germline, CDR1 is ENHRY and CDR2 is SYGVKD. Trimming pared 0 bases from V and 7 bases from J, leaving 7 bases between. This CDR3 is CAISESGTNSPLHF. The CDR3 bases are TGTGCCATCAGTGAGTCAGGGACGAATTCACCCCTCCACTTT.

The J gene is TRBJ2-2, the V gene TRBV23-1; D remains ambiguous. TRBV23-1 is placed among ORFs of uncertain function. The V end was cut by 3 bases, the J end by 7 bases, with 9 bases between. The CDR3 spans 13 residues. The CDR3 bases are TGCGCCAGCAGTCAGGTCCGTTGCGGGGAGCTGTTTTTT. Protein sequence: CASSQVRCGELFF.

The CDR3 protein is CASSLGGRAVNTEAFF. The CDR3 DNA reads as TGCGCCAGCAGCTTGGGCGGCAGGGCAGTGAACACTGAAGCTTTCTTT. The chain carries TRBV5-1 and TRBJ1-1, with D maybe TRBD1 (5 bases). Between the trimmed V and J ends, which lost 0 bases and 0 bases, there was a span of 12 bases. This CDR3 contains 16 residues. Germline assignment: CDR1 SGHRS and CDR2 YFSETQ. Variable domain in full (rest from reference TRBV5-1 and TRBJ1-1): KAGVTQTPRYLIKTRGQQVTLSCSPISGHRSVSWYQQTPGQGLQFLFEYFSETQRNKGNFPGRFSGRQFSNSRSEMNVSTLELGDSALYLCASSLGGRAVNTEAFFGQGTRLTVV.

This chain connects TRBV5-1 to TRBJ1-2; 7 bases map to TRBD1. With 3 bases clipped from V and 4 bases from J, the junction kept 18 bases outside the gene matches. Germline CDR1 SGHRS, CDR2 YFSETQ. The length of the CDR3 is 18 residues. In DNA, the CDR3 is TGCGCCAGCAGCTCAGTGGAGACAGGGCCCGCGGGGGCCTATGGCTACACCTTC. Translation: CASSSVETGPAGAYGYTF. Combining the CDR3 with reference TRBV5-1 and TRBJ1-2 gives the whole variable domain KAGVTQTPRYLIKTRGQQVTLSCSPISGHRSVSWYQQTPGQGLQFLFEYFSETQRNKGNFPGRFSGRQFSNSRSEMNVSTLELGDSALYLCASSSVETGPAGAYGYTFGSGTRLTVV.

The V call is TRBV11-2, the J call TRBJ1-2; TRBD1 aligns across 8 bases. In germline, CDR1 is SGHAT, CDR2 FQNNGV. CDR3 length: 14 amino acids. V dropped 4 bases and J dropped 9; count of bases not matched to a gene: 10. The CDR3 bases are TGTGCCAGCAGCTACCAGCAGGGACAGGACCGCTACACCTTC. Protein sequence: CASSYQQGQDRYTF. Complete variable domain (other parts from reference TRBV11-2 and TRBJ1-2): EAGVAQSPRYKIIEKRQSVAFWCNPISGHATLYWYQQILGQGPKLLIQFQNNGVVDDSQLPKDRFSAERLKGVDSTLKIQPAKLEDSAVYLCASSYQQGQDRYTFGSGTRLTVV.

The count of this clone is one. The chain uses TRBV5-1 and TRBJ2-7; D is perhaps TRBD2 (6 bases). The CDR3 runs to 16 residues. V lost 0 bases, J lost 3 bases, and 16 bases lay in between. Per germline, CDR1 SGHRS and CDR2 YFSETQ. CDR3 in DNA: TGCGCCAGCAGCTTGGAACCGGGCGGGGCCGGCTACGAGCAGTACTTC. Translating gives CASSLEPGGAGYEQYF.

The genes are TRBV6-5 and TRBJ1-2, with 7 nucleotides matching TRBD1. Germline V CDR1 and CDR2: MNHEY, SVGAGI. CDR3 length: 12 amino acids. J was trimmed by 8 bases and V by 6 bases; bases with no gene match: 6. The CDR3 protein is CASSLYRGGYTF. The CDR3 nucleotides read TGTGCCAGCAGCCTCTACAGGGGAGGCTACACCTTC.

The V gene is TRBV5-4, the J gene TRBJ1-2; the match to TRBD1 covers 8 bases. The CDR3 contains 16 residues. Germline CDR1 is SGHNT and CDR2 is YYREEE (reference sequence). The V and J ends lost 6 bases and 0 bases, in that order; junction bases with no gene match: 10. CDR3 nucleotide sequence: TGTGCCAGCATCGCGGGACAGGCGGCATCTAACTATGGCTACACCTTC. Its protein product is CASIAGQAASNYGYTF.

The V and J genes are TRBV5-1 and TRBJ1-1; TRBD1 aligns across 7 bases. Germline CDR1 and CDR2: SGHRS and YFSETQ. Trimming at V came to 3 bases and at J to 1 base, leaving 6 bases not matched to a gene. The CDR3 runs to 15 residues. CDR3 sequence: CASSSKGAENTEAFF. For the CDR3, the DNA is TGCGCCAGCAGCTCCAAGGGGGCGGAGAACACTGAAGCTTTCTTT.

The V and J genes are TRBV19 and TRBJ2-5; 9 nucleotides line up with TRBD1. V was pared by 3 bases and J by 2 bases, with 4 bases of the junction left unmatched. CDR3 length: 15 amino acids. Germline CDR1 reads LNHDA; CDR2 reads SQIVND (reference sequence). CDR3 protein: CASSIPGQGQETQYF. The CDR3 bases are TGTGCCAGTAGTATCCCGGGACAGGGACAAGAGACCCAGTACTTC.

Only one count was recorded for this clone. This rearrangement joins TRBV6-1 to TRBJ1-6; no clear D gene. Germline V gives CDR1 MNHNS, CDR2 SASEGT. The CDR3 is 12 residues long. V lost 2 bases, J lost 8 bases, and 4 bases lay in between. The CDR3, as DNA: TGTGCCAGCAGTGAACAGGATTCACCCCTCCACTTT. This encodes CASSEQDSPLHF.

The chain is built from TRBV6-1 and TRBJ1-1, with D possibly TRBD1 on 5 matching bases. The CDR3 loop spans 14 amino acids. Germline V lookup: CDR1 MNHNS, CDR2 SASEGT. The ends were cut back, 4 bases at V and 1 base at J, with 10 bases in the middle. DNA for the CDR3: TGTGCCAGCAGTGGGGAGACAGCGAACACTGAAGCTTTCTTT. It codes for CASSGETANTEAFF.

This sequence joins TRBV27 and TRBJ2-7; 9 bases match TRBD2. With V trimmed by 6 bases and J by 3 bases, 6 bases remained unmatched. The CDR3 totals 14 residues. The germline CDR1 and CDR2 sequences are MNHEY and SMNVEV (reference sequence). The CDR3 region is CASSPASGNYEQYF. The CDR3 region has the DNA TGTGCCAGCAGCCCGGCTAGCGGGAACTACGAGCAGTACTTC.